This T cell receptor beta chain was sequenced during a study of blood T cell repertoires in COVID-19. Trimming removed 4 bases from V and 6 bases from J, with 10 bases in between. This CDR3 contains 11 residues. Per germline, CDR1 DFQATT and CDR2 SNEGSKA (reference sequence). Patients at the Seattle site were enrolled during active infection and followed longitudinally. Clones were read by immunoSEQ multiplex PCR, and TCRdb kept only the in-frame ones, dropping some. The table includes about 330,000 clones, around 90% detected once. The chain employs TRBV20-1 and TRBJ2-7, with D hard to call. The sequencing input was peripheral blood. The source of this sequence is a man aged 25-45 years with COVID-19, enrolled during active disease. The CDR3 is CSAIRDFEQYF. The CDR3 bases are TGCAGTGCTATACGCGATTTCGAGCAGTACTTC.